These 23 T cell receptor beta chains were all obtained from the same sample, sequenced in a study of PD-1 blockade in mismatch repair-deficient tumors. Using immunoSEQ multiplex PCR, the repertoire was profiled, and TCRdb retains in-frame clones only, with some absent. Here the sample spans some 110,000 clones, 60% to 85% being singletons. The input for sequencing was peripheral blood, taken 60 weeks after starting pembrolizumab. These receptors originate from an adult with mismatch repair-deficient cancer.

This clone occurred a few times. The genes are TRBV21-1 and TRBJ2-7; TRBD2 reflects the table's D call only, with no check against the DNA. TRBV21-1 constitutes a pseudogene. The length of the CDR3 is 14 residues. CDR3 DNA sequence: TGTGCCAGCAGCAAATCAGCGGGAGTATCCGAGCAGTACTTC. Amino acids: CASSKSAGVSEQYF.

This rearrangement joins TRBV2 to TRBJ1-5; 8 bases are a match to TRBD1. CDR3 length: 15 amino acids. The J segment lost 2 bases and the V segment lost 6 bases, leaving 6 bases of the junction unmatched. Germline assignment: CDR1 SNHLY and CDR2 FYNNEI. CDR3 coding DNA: TGTGCCAGCAGGGAGGACAGGGTTGGCAATCAGCCCCAGCATTTT. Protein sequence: CASREDRVGNQPQHF.

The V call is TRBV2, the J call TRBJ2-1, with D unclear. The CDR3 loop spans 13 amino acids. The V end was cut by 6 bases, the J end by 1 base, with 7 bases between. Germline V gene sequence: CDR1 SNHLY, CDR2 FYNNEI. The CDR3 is CASRRLSYNEQFF. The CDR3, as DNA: TGTGCCAGCAGACGGCTTTCCTACAATGAGCAGTTCTTC.

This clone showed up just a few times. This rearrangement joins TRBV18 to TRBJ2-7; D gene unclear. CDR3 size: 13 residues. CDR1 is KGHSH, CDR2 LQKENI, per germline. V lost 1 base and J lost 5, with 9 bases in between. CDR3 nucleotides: TGTGCCAGCTCACCACGGCAGGCGGACGAGCAGTACTTC. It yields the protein CASSPRQADEQYF.

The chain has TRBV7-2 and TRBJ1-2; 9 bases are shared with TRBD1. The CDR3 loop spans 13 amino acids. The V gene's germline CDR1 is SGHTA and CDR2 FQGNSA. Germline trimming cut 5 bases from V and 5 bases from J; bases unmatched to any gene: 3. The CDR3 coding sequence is TGTGCCAGCAGCGCGGGACAGGGTTATGGCTACACCTTC. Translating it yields CASSAGQGYGYTF. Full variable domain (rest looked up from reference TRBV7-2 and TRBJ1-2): GAGVSQSPSNKVTEKGKDVELRCDPISGHTALYWYRQSLGQGLEFLIYFQGNSAPDKSGLPSDRFSAERTGGSVSTLTIQRTQQEDSAVYLCASSAGQGYGYTFGSGTRLTVV.

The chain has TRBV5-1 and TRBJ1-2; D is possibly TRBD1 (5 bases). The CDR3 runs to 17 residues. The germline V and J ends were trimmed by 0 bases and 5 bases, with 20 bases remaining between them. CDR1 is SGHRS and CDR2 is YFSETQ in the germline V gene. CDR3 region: CASSLDTLGAQRYGYTF. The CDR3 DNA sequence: TGCGCCAGCAGCTTGGACACTCTAGGGGCGCAAAGATATGGCTACACCTTC.

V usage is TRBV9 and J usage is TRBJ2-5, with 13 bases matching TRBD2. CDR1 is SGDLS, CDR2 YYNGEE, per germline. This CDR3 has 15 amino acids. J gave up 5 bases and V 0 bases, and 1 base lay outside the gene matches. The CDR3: CASSVATSGGETQYF. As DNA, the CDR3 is TGTGCCAGCAGCGTAGCGACTAGCGGGGGGGAGACCCAGTACTTC.

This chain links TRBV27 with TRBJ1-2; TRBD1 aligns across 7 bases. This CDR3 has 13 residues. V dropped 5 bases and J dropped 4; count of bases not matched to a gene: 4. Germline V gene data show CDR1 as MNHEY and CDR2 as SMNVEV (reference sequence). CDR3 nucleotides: TGTGCCAGCAGTCCGGGACAGAGCTATGGCTACACCTTC. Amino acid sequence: CASSPGQSYGYTF.

The CDR3 sequence is CASSFGGGPAYNEQFF. The DNA for the CDR3 is TGTGCCAGCAGCTTCGGGGGAGGGCCAGCCTACAATGAGCAGTTCTTC. The chain is built from TRBV5-4 and TRBJ2-1; 7 bases are shared with TRBD2. The CDR3 covers 16 residues. CDR1 and CDR2 (germline): SGHNT, YYREEE (reference sequence). V was pared by 2 bases and J by 2 bases, with 7 bases of the junction left unmatched.

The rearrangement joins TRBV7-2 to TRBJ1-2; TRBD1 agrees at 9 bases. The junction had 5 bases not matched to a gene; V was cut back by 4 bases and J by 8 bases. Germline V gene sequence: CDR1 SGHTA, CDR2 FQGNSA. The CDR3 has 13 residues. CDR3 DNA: TGTGCCAGCAGCTCGGGACAGGGTGGCGGCTACACCTTC. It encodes CASSSGQGGGYTF.

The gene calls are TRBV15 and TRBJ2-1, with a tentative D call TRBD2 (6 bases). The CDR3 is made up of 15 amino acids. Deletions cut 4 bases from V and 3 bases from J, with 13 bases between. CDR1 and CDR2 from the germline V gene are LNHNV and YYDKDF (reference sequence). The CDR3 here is CATSTAGPSYNEQFF. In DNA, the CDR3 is TGTGCCACCAGCACCGCGGGGCCTAGCTACAATGAGCAGTTCTTC.

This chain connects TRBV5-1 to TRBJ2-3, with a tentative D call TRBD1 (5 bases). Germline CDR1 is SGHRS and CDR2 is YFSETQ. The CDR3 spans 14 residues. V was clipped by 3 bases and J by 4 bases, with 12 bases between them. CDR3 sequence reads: CASSSNLGPDTQYF. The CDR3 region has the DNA TGCGCCAGCAGCTCAAACTTGGGGCCAGATACGCAGTATTTT.

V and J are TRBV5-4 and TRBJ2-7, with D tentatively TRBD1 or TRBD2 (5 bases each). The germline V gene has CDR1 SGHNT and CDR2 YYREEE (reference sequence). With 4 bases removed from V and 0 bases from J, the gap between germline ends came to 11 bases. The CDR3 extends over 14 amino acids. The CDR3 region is CASSGDPSSYEQYF. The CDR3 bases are TGTGCCAGCAGCGGGGACCCCAGCTCCTACGAGCAGTACTTC.

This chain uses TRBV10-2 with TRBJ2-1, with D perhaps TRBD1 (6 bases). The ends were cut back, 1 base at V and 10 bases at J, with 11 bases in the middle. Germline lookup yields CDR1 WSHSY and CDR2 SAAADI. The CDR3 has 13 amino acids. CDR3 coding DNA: TGCGCCAGCAGTGAGTTTGTCAGGGGAGAGCAGTTCTTC. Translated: CASSEFVRGEQFF.

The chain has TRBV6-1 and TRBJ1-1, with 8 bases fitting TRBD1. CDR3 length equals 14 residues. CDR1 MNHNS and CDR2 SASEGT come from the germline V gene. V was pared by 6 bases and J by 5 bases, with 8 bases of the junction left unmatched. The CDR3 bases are TGTGCCAGCAGGAGAGGACAGGGAAAGACTGAAGCTTTCTTT. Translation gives CASRRGQGKTEAFF.

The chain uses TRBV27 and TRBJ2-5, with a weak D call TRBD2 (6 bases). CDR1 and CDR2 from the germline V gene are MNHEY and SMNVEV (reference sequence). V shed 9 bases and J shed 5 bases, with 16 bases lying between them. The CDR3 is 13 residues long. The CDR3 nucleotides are TGTGCCAGTGGTACTGGAGGGAGGGAGACCCAGTACTTC. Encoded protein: CASGTGGRETQYF.

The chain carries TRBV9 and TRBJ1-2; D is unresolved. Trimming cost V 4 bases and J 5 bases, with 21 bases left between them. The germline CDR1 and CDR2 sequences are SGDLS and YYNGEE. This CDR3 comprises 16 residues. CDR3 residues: CASSTQRAEGEYGYTF. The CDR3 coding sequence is TGTGCCAGCAGCACTCAGAGGGCGGAGGGAGAGTATGGCTACACCTTC.

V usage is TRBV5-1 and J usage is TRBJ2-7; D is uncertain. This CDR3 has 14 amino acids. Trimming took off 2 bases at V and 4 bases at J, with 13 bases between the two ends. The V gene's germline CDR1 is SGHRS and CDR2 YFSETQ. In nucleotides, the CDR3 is TGCGCCAGCAGCTTCATGCTAAACATATACGAGCAGTACTTC. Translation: CASSFMLNIYEQYF.

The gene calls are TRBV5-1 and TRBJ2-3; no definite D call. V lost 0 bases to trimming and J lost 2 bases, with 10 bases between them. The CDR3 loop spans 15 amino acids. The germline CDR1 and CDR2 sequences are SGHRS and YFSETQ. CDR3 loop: CASSLVPTDTDTQYF. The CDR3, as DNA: TGCGCCAGCAGCTTGGTTCCGACCGACACAGATACGCAGTATTTT.

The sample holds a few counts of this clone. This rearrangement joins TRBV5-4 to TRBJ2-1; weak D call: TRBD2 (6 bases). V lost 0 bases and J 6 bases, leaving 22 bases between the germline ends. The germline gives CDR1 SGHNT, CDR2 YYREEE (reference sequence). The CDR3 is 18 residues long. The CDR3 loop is CASSLAGLGLASVNEQFF. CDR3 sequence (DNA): TGTGCCAGCAGCTTGGCCGGACTGGGGCTAGCGTCAGTCAATGAGCAGTTCTTC. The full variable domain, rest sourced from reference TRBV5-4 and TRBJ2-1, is ETGVTQSPTHLIKTRGQQVTLRCSSQSGHNTVSWYQQALGQGPQFIFQYYREEENGRGNFPPRFSGLQFPNYSSELNVNALELDDSALYLCASSLAGLGLASVNEQFFGPGTRLTVL.

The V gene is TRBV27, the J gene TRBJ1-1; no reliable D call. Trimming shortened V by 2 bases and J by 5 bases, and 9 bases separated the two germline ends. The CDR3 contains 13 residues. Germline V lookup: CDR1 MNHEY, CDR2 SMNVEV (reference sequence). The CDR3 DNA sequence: TGTGCCAGCAGTTTAGGGAGAAAGACTGAAGCTTTCTTT. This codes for CASSLGRKTEAFF.

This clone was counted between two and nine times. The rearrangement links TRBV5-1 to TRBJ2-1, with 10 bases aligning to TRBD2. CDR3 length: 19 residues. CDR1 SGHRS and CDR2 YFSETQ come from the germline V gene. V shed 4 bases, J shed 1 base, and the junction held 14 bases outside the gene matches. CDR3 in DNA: TGCGCCAGCAGCCTGTACCCTAGCGGGAGTGAGGGGTCCTACAATGAGCAGTTCTTC. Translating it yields CASSLYPSGSEGSYNEQFF. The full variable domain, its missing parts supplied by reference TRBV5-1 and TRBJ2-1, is KAGVTQTPRYLIKTRGQQVTLSCSPISGHRSVSWYQQTPGQGLQFLFEYFSETQRNKGNFPGRFSGRQFSNSRSEMNVSTLELGDSALYLCASSLYPSGSEGSYNEQFFGPGTRLTVL.

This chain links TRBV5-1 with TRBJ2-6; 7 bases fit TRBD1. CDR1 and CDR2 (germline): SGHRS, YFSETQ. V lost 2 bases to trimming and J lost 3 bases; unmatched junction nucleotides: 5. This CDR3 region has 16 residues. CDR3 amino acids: CASSFEGGYGANVLTF. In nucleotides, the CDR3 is TGCGCCAGCAGCTTTGAAGGGGGCTATGGGGCCAACGTCCTGACTTTC.